This TCR beta chain was captured by sequencing in a study of T cells after yellow fever vaccination. Study results and caveats: The study found a weaker secondary response that peaked faster, day 5 versus 15. Reappearance after the booster was observed for most primary-vaccination clones (around 96% CD4, approximately 90% CD8).

This clonotype has only a few counts. The antigen remains undetermined. CDR1 is SGHRS and CDR2 is YFSETQ in the germline V gene. The CDR3 sequence is 16 residues long. The V segment lost 4 bases and the J segment 8 bases; nucleotides outside the gene matches: 11. Template switching with 5'RACE generated the TCR cDNA and added a universal primer site and UMIs. Each CDR3 protein is one row after TCRdb ran MiXCR on the 5' RACE reads. The sample records hundreds of thousands of distinct CDR3 sequences, about 17% being singletons. The origin of this receptor is a man aged 18 to 30 who received the YFV17D yellow fever vaccine. This sequence joins TRBV5-1 and TRBJ1-6; 8 positions agree with TRBD1. Sequences were derived from PBMCs, sampled 4 to 5 days after the first yellow fever vaccination. Written as DNA, the CDR3 is TGCGCCAGCAGCACCGTTACAGGGGGTCAGGATTCACCCCTCCACTTT. Translation gives CASSTVTGGQDSPLHF.